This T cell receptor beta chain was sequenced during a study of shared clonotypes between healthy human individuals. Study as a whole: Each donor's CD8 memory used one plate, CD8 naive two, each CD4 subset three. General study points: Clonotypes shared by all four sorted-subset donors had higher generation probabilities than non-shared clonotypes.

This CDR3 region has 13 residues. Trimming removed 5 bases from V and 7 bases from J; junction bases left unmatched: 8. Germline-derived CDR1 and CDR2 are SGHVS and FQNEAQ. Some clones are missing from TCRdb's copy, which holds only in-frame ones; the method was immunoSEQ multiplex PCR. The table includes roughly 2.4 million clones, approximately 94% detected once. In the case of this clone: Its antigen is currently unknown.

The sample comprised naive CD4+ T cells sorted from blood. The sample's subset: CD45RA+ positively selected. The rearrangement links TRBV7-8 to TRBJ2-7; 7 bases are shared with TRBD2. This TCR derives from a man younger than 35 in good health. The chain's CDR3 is CASSTSGIREQYF. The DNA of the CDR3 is TGTGCCAGCAGCACGAGCGGGATAAGAGAGCAGTACTTC.